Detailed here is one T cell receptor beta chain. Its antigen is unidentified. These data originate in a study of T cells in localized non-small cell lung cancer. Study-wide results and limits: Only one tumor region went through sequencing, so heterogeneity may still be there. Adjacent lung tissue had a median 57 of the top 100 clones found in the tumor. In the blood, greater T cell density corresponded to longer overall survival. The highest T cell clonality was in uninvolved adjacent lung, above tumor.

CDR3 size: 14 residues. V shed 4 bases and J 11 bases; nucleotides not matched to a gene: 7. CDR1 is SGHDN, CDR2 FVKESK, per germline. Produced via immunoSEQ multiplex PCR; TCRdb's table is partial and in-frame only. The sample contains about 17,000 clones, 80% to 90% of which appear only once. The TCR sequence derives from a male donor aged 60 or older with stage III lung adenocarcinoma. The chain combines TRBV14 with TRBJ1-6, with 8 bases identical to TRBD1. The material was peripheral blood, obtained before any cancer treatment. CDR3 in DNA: TGTGCCAGCAGCCCCGGGACAGGTCTGGCACCCCTCCACTTT. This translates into CASSPGTGLAPLHF.